A single sample is the source of the 4 T cell receptor beta chains below, sequenced in a study of shared T cell receptors in the human thymus. Clones were read by immunoSEQ multiplex PCR, and TCRdb kept only the in-frame ones, dropping some. The data show approximately 730,000 clones, 80% to 90% seen once. These data also formed part of another study, on human thymus T cells.

Sequenced material: thymocytes. The source of these receptors is a girl in the first two years of life with a congenital heart defect.

The rearrangement links TRBV19 to TRBJ1-6; 12 bases fit TRBD1. Trimming cost V 3 bases and J 10 bases; bases outside gene matches: 13. This CDR3 comprises 18 residues. CDR1 is LNHDA and CDR2 is SQIVND in the germline V gene (reference sequence). CDR3 protein: CASSMWLLSGQGASPLHF. The CDR3 DNA follows: TGTGCCAGTAGTATGTGGCTACTATCGGGACAGGGGGCGTCACCCCTCCACTTT.

The rearrangement joins TRBV18 to TRBJ2-1; 10 bases map to TRBD2. Germline CDR1 and CDR2: KGHSH and LQKENI. The CDR3 sequence is 15 residues long. Unmatched junction bases numbered 9, after V lost 6 bases and J lost 7 bases. The CDR3: CASSYPSGGHNEQFF. The CDR3 bases are TGTGCCAGCTCGTATCCTAGCGGGGGCCATAATGAGCAGTTCTTC.

The rearrangement uses TRBV11-2 and TRBJ1-2; D is unclear. The CDR3 loop spans 12 amino acids. The V end was cut by 1 base, the J end by 6 bases, with 6 bases between. Germline V CDR1 and CDR2: SGHAT, FQNNGV. CDR3 nucleotides: TGTGCCAGCAGCTTAGGTCTAGATGGCTACACCTTC. Encoded protein: CASSLGLDGYTF.

J is TRBJ1-1 and V is TRBV18; D may be TRBD1 (6 bases). V was shortened by 6 bases and J by 3 bases, with 14 bases between the two germline ends. This CDR3 region has 14 residues. Per the germline V gene, CDR1 is KGHSH and CDR2 is LQKENI. The CDR3 DNA follows: TGTGCCAGCTCTGAGGGGGGGCTGGACACTGAAGCTTTCTTT. This encodes CASSEGGLDTEAFF.